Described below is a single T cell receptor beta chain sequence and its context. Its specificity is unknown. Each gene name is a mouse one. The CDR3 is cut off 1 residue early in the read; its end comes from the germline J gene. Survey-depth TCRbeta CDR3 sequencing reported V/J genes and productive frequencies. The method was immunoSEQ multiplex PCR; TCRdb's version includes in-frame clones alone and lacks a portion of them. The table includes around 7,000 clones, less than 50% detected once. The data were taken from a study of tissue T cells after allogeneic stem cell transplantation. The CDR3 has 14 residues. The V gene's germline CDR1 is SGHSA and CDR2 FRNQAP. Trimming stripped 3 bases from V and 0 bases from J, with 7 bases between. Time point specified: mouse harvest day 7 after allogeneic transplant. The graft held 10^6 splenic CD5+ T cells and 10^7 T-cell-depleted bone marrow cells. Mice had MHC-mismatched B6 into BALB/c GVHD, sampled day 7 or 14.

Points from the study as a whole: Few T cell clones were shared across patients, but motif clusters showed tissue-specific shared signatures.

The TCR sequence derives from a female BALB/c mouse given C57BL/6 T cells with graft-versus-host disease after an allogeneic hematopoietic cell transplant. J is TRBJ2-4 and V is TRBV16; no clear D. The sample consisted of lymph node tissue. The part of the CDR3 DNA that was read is TGTGCAAGCAGCTTCACATCTAGTCAAAACACCTTGTAC. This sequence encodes CASSFTSSQNTLY. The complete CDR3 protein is CASSFTSSQNTLYF.